This paragraph covers one T cell receptor beta chain sequence. One end of the junction fails to match germline, which may point to a read error. PCR primers comprised 60 Vbeta and 13 Jbeta primers. Here immunoSEQ multiplex PCR was the method, and the copy in TCRdb shows in-frame clones only, minus some. The sample has a few hundred thousand clones, roughly 80% seen once; the top ten hold 2.9%. The data derive from a study of cytomegalovirus exposure and HLA in healthy donors. The CDR3 is made up of 15 amino acids. From germline, CDR1 is SEHNR and CDR2 FQNEAQ (reference sequence). Sequencing input: PBMCs. The V call is TRBV7-9, the J call TRBJ2-7; D perhaps matches TRBD2 (7 bases). The TCR originated in a young man in good health and CMV-seronegative. In DNA form, the CDR3 reads TGTTCCAGCAGCTTAGGGCGCGGGGGCACCTACGAGCAGTACTTC. This translates into CSSSLGRGGTYEQYF.